The 8 T cell receptor beta chains presented below share a single source sample, sequenced in a study of technical replicates of blood from a handful of donors. Profiled with immunoSEQ multiplex PCR; TCRdb holds only in-frame clones, not every one. This table has 75,000 to 95,000 clones, approximately 95% appearing once. Specimen: T cells isolated from PBMCs. The origin of the receptors is a human donor in good health.

This rearrangement joins TRBV2 to TRBJ1-5; no definite D call. The CDR3 consists of 15 residues. Germline assignment: CDR1 SNHLY and CDR2 FYNNEI. V lost 4 bases and J 5 bases, leaving 15 bases between the germline ends. The CDR3 spells CASSVLGVLDQPQHF. The CDR3 nucleotides are TGTGCCAGCAGTGTACTCGGGGTGCTGGATCAGCCCCAGCATTTT.

The chain couples TRBV5-1 to TRBJ2-5; the match to TRBD2 covers 12 bases. There are 18 residues in the CDR3. Germline V gives CDR1 SGHRS, CDR2 YFSETQ. The junction had 12 bases not matched to a gene; V was cut back by 0 bases and J by 6 bases. This CDR3 is CASSLAWASGGAQKTQYF. The CDR3 coding sequence is TGCGCCAGCAGCTTGGCCTGGGCTAGCGGGGGGGCCCAGAAGACCCAGTACTTC.

V usage is TRBV19 and J usage is TRBJ1-1; D perhaps matches TRBD1 (5 bases). The germline V gene encodes CDR1 LNHDA and CDR2 SQIVND (reference sequence). CDR3 size: 15 residues. V shed 2 bases and J shed 1 base, with 11 bases lying between them. CDR3 loop: CASSIYRSSNTEAFF. CDR3 bases: TGTGCCAGTAGTATATACAGGTCCTCGAACACTGAAGCTTTCTTT.

The chain recombines TRBV5-1 with TRBJ2-7, with a weak D call TRBD1 (6 bases). The CDR3 runs 15 residues. The V end lost 0 bases, the J end lost 1 base, and 11 bases lay between the germline ends. Germline V gene data show CDR1 as SGHRS and CDR2 as YFSETQ. CDR3 sequence: CASSLEGHPSYEQYF. CDR3 sequence (DNA): TGCGCCAGCAGCTTGGAGGGACATCCATCCTACGAGCAGTACTTC.

V is TRBV7-3 and J is TRBJ2-3, with 8 bases matching TRBD1. The ends lost 4 bases at V and 5 bases at J; junction bases unmatched: 8. Per germline, CDR1 SGHTA and CDR2 FQGTGA. CDR3 length: 15 amino acids. CDR3 DNA: TGTGCCAGCAGCTCCGCCAGGGGGCTGGGAGATACGCAGTATTTT. It codes for CASSSARGLGDTQYF.

The V gene is TRBV7-6, the J gene TRBJ1-1; a weak D match, TRBD1 (5 bases). CDR3 length equals 11 residues. In germline, CDR1 is SGHVS, CDR2 FNYEAQ. V lost 1 base, J lost 8 bases, and 5 bases lay in between. DNA of the CDR3: TGTGCCAGCAGCTTAGGGACAGAAGCTTTCTTT. Protein sequence: CASSLGTEAFF. Based on the CDR3 plus reference TRBV7-6 and TRBJ1-1, the full variable domain is GAGVSQSPRYKVTKRGQDVALRCDPISGHVSLYWYRQALGQGPEFLTYFNYEAQQDKSGLPNDRFSAERPEGSISTLTIQRTEQRDSAMYRCASSLGTEAFFGQGTRLTVV.

The chain combines TRBV19 with TRBJ1-5, with TRBD1 matching 8 bases. The CDR3 extends over 17 amino acids. CDR1 and CDR2 (germline): LNHDA, SQIVND (reference sequence). Trimming took 7 bases from V and 0 from J; bases not matched to a gene: 11. The CDR3 DNA sequence: TGTGCCAGTACTCCCGGACAGGGCGGGTATAGCAATCAGCCCCAGCATTTT. It specifies CASTPGQGGYSNQPQHF. Drawing the rest from reference TRBV19 and TRBJ1-5, the complete variable domain is DGGITQSPKYLFRKEGQNVTLSCEQNLNHDAMYWYRQDPGQGLRLIYYSQIVNDFQKGDIAEGYSVSREKKESFPLTVTSAQKNPTAFYLCASTPGQGGYSNQPQHFGDGTRLSIL.

The V and J genes are TRBV6-4 and TRBJ2-3; TRBD2 matches at 10 bases. The junction had 3 bases not matched to a gene; V was cut back by 7 bases and J by 2 bases. CDR1 and CDR2 (germline): MRHNA, SNTAGT. This CDR3 is 14 amino acids long. CDR3 amino acids: CASNTSGNTDTQYF. The CDR3 nucleotides are TGTGCCAGCAATACTAGCGGGAACACAGATACGCAGTATTTT.